This TCR beta chain was obtained from a study of CD8+CD57+ T cells in acquired aplastic anemia. Study context: An average of roughly 2.9 ug of DNA was obtained from sorted CD4+ and CD8+ cells. Notes on the study in general: It was found that roughly 29 CD8+ CDR3 sequences were shared between patients and controls. Significance was not reached for CD8+ Simpson's diversity between patients and controls.

Germline-derived CDR1 and CDR2 are SEHNR and FQNEAQ (reference sequence). This CDR3 is 15 amino acids long. Trimming took off 5 bases at V and 3 bases at J, with 14 bases between the two ends. Of note for this clonotype: Antigen specificity is unknown.

Only patients with CD8+CD57+ cell expansion on flow cytometry were chosen for sequencing. Patients had not yet gotten any therapy when their blood was taken for sampling. It was genomic DNA that served as the template for profiling TCR beta VDJ and CDR3. TCRdb analysed the reads with MiXCR anew, one entry per CDR3 protein. The sample records about 290,000 distinct CDR3 sequences, roughly 53% being singletons. The source of this sequence is a human donor with aplastic anemia. The chain employs TRBV7-9 and TRBJ1-5; D may be TRBD1 (6 bases). The specimen was sorted CD4+, CD8+, or CD8+CD57+ T cells (not recorded which) from PBMCs. The CDR3: CASSALGQNNQPQHF. The CDR3 DNA reads as TGTGCCAGCAGCGCGCTTGGACAGAACAATCAGCCCCAGCATTTT.